This is a list of T cell receptor beta chains from one sample in a study of blood T cell repertoires in COVID-19. TCRdb's copy holds only in-frame clones and misses some; the assay was immunoSEQ multiplex PCR. The sample has some 700,000 clones, approximately 90% seen once; the top ten hold approximately 0.3%. Specimen: peripheral blood. The receptors were gathered from a woman between 18 and 30 years old with acute or convalescent COVID-19. Both conserved end residues are part of each CDR3. Fields, in order: V gene, J gene, D gene, clone size, CDR3 protein, CDR3 DNA. A D gene is named only where the DNA matches it firmly. Part of the rows lack a size; the others show once, few, many or a class for expanded clones.

>TRBV30|TRBJ1-2|-|-
CAWRLQGVGGYTF
TGTGCCTGGCGGCTCCAAGGGGTTGGGGGCTACACCTTC
>TRBV27|TRBJ2-5|-|-
CASSSPGLGETQYF
TGTGCCAGCAGTTCCCCGGGACTGGGAGAGACCCAGTACTTC
>TRBV28|TRBJ1-1|TRBD1|-
CASSPDRGVTEAFF
TGTGCCAGCAGTCCCGACAGGGGCGTCACTGAAGCTTTCTTT
>TRBV27|TRBJ1-2|-|-
CASSLTGEPYGYTF
TGTGCCAGCAGTTTAACGGGGGAACCCTATGGCTACACCTTC
>TRBV11-3|TRBJ2-7|TRBD2|-
CASSGGPSGGSYEQYF
TGTGCCAGCAGCGGGGGACCCAGCGGGGGCTCCTACGAGCAGTACTTC
>TRBV4-1|TRBJ2-1|TRBD1|-
CASSQESQRTGNYNEQFF
TGCGCCAGCAGCCAAGAGAGTCAGCGGACAGGAAACTACAATGAGCAGTTCTTC
>TRBV30|TRBJ1-2|TRBD1|-
CAYNTGQETYGYTF
TGTGCCTATAACACGGGACAGGAAACCTATGGCTACACCTTC
>TRBV19|TRBJ1-1|-|-
CASRAPGVTEAFF
TGTGCCAGTAGAGCCCCGGGTGTCACTGAAGCTTTCTTT
>TRBV27|TRBJ2-1|-|-
CASNTNPNNEQFF
TGTGCCAGCAATACTAACCCGAACAATGAGCAGTTCTTC
>TRBV2|TRBJ1-5|-|-
CASSGESQPQHF
TGTGCCAGCAGTGGAGAGAGCCAGCCCCAGCATTTT
>TRBV19|TRBJ1-2|-|-
CASSEGRRGYTF
TGTGCCAGTAGTGAGGGCAGGCGCGGCTACACCTTC
>TRBV29-1|TRBJ2-7|-|-
CSAVGGPYEQYF
TGCAGCGCCGTGGGGGGACCCTACGAGCAGTACTTC
>TRBV5-1|TRBJ1-2|-|-
CASSPPTGTNYGYTF
TGCGCCAGCAGCCCCCCGACCGGGACAAACTATGGCTACACCTTC
>TRBV30|TRBJ1-2|TRBD1|few
CAWSTTGGGYTF
TGTGCCTGGAGCACAACAGGGGGAGGCTACACCTTC
>TRBV6-6|TRBJ2-4|-|-
CATSDWDKVKNIQYF
TGTGCCACCAGTGACTGGGACAAGGTCAAAAACATTCAGTACTTC
>TRBV4-1|TRBJ1-1|-|-
CASSVGSEAFF
TGCGCCAGCAGCGTTGGGAGTGAAGCTTTCTTT
>TRBV5-5|TRBJ1-3|-|-
CASSLAIAVPGNTIYF
TGTGCCAGCAGCTTGGCCATAGCGGTGCCGGGAAACACCATATATTTT
>TRBV15|TRBJ2-7|-|-
CATSRDWAGPTFSSYEQYF
TGTGCCACCAGCAGAGATTGGGCAGGGCCTACGTTCAGCTCCTACGAGCAGTACTTC
>TRBV6-5|TRBJ1-2|TRBD1|-
CASRQGSNYGYTF
TGTGCCAGCAGACAGGGGTCGAACTATGGCTACACCTTC
>TRBV2|TRBJ1-5|-|-
CASSGALTASQPQHF
TGTGCCAGCAGTGGGGCCTTAACGGCCAGTCAGCCCCAGCATTTT
>TRBV7-2|TRBJ1-2|-|-
CASGKQGFYGYTF
TGTGCCAGCGGAAAACAGGGTTTCTATGGCTACACCTTC
>TRBV2|TRBJ2-2|-|-
CASSGGRTNTGELFF
TGTGCCAGCAGCGGGGGGCGTACCAACACCGGGGAGCTGTTTTTT
>TRBV5-4|TRBJ2-5|TRBD2|-
CASSPPRRGGLETQYF
TGTGCCAGCAGCCCCCCCCGGCGGGGGGGGTTAGAGACCCAGTACTTC
>TRBV28|TRBJ1-4|TRBD1|-
CASSPDRVGREKLFF
TGTGCCAGCAGCCCGGACAGGGTGGGCCGTGAAAAACTGTTTTTT
>TRBV27|TRBJ1-5|-|-
CAIKDRGGAQPQHF
TGTGCCATCAAGGACCGGGGGGGAGCTCAGCCCCAGCATTTT
>TRBV6-5|TRBJ1-3|-|once
CASSYGRGAGNTIYF
TGTGCCAGCAGTTACGGGCGGGGAGCTGGAAACACCATATATTTT
>TRBV5-1|TRBJ1-1|TRBD1|once
CASSKGQGAFNTEAFF
TGCGCCAGCAGCAAAGGACAGGGAGCTTTTAACACTGAAGCTTTCTTT
>TRBV18|TRBJ1-1|TRBD1|-
CASSPYRGPGVNTEAFF
TGTGCCAGCTCACCTTACAGGGGTCCCGGGGTGAACACTGAAGCTTTCTTT
>TRBV2|TRBJ1-2|-|-
CASSEGTRAPPGYYGYTF
TGTGCCAGCAGTGAGGGGACAAGGGCCCCTCCTGGGTACTATGGCTACACCTTC
>TRBV10-3|TRBJ2-1|TRBD1|-
CAISGTDTYNEQFF
TGTGCCATCTCCGGGACAGATACTTACAATGAGCAGTTCTTC
>TRBV6-4|TRBJ2-3|TRBD2|-
CASSTTGTSGTDTQYF
TGTGCCAGCAGCACCACCGGGACTAGCGGCACAGATACGCAGTATTTT
>TRBV6-5|TRBJ1-6|TRBD1|-
CASKSRTGTGTFHF
TGTGCCAGCAAAAGTCGGACCGGGACAGGGACTTTCCACTTT
>TRBV5-1|TRBJ1-5|-|-
CASSLGQGSNQPQHF
TGCGCCAGCAGCTTGGGTCAGGGGAGCAATCAGCCCCAGCATTTT
>TRBV27|TRBJ1-5|-|-
CASRLSPVSNQPQHF
TGTGCCAGCAGGCTCTCCCCGGTAAGCAATCAGCCCCAGCATTTT
>TRBV9|TRBJ2-1|-|-
CASSVAGNSYNEQFF
TGTGCCAGCAGCGTAGCGGGGAACAGTTACAATGAGCAGTTCTTC
>TRBV28|TRBJ1-2|-|-
CASSLPGLVGYTF
TGTGCCAGCAGTTTACCAGGGTTGGTTGGCTACACCTTC
>TRBV5-1|TRBJ2-5|-|-
CASSLVIEETQYF
TGCGCCAGCAGCTTGGTTATTGAAGAGACCCAGTACTTC
>TRBV6-2/TRBV6-3|TRBJ2-3|TRBD2|-
CASSFPSGRGADTQYF
TGTGCCAGCAGTTTCCCTAGCGGGAGGGGTGCAGATACGCAGTATTTT
>TRBV3-1/TRBV3-2|TRBJ2-1|TRBD2|-
CASSQDGGAVDEQFF
TGTGCCAGCAGCCAAGACGGGGGGGCGGTCGATGAGCAGTTCTTC
>TRBV29-1|TRBJ2-7|-|-
CSAVTPGIGDEQYF
TGCAGCGCCGTCACTCCAGGGATCGGAGACGAGCAGTACTTC
>TRBV7-9|TRBJ1-2|TRBD1|once
CASSPPGQGSAGYGYTF
TGTGCCAGCAGCCCGCCGGGACAGGGGAGTGCGGGCTATGGCTACACCTTC
>TRBV20-1|TRBJ1-6|-|-
CSASTGSSGTPLHF
TGCAGTGCTAGTACAGGGTCAAGTGGGACACCCCTCCACTTT
>TRBV9|TRBJ1-5|-|-
CASSPSLGNQPQHF
TGTGCCAGCAGCCCCAGTCTGGGCAATCAGCCCCAGCATTTT
>TRBV28|TRBJ1-2|TRBD1|once
CASSGAGTGFYGYTF
TGTGCCAGCAGTGGAGCCGGGACAGGGTTCTATGGCTACACCTTC
>TRBV10-2|TRBJ1-6|TRBD1|-
CASSSGTGVYPPLHF
TGCGCCAGCAGCTCCGGGACAGGGGTTTATCCACCCCTCCACTTT
>TRBV2|TRBJ1-5|-|-
CASRDRYSNQPQHF
TGTGCCAGCAGAGACAGGTATAGCAATCAGCCCCAGCATTTT
>TRBV6-5|TRBJ1-5|-|-
CASGGTGRNQPQHF
TGTGCCAGCGGCGGGACCGGGAGGAATCAGCCCCAGCATTTT
>TRBV6-2/TRBV6-3|TRBJ2-1|-|-
CASSYWRGYNEQFF
TGTGCCAGCAGTTATTGGAGGGGCTACAATGAGCAGTTCTTC
>TRBV9|TRBJ2-2|TRBD1|-
CASSSRDRVNTGELFF
TGTGCCAGCAGCTCCCGGGACAGGGTTAACACCGGGGAGCTGTTTTTT
>TRBV9|TRBJ2-7|TRBD1|-
CASSPSRGQNDEQYF
TGTGCCAGCAGCCCTTCGAGGGGGCAGAATGACGAGCAGTACTTC
>TRBV15|TRBJ2-7|-|-
CATSRLRDEQYF
TGTGCCACCAGCAGACTACGGGACGAGCAGTACTTC